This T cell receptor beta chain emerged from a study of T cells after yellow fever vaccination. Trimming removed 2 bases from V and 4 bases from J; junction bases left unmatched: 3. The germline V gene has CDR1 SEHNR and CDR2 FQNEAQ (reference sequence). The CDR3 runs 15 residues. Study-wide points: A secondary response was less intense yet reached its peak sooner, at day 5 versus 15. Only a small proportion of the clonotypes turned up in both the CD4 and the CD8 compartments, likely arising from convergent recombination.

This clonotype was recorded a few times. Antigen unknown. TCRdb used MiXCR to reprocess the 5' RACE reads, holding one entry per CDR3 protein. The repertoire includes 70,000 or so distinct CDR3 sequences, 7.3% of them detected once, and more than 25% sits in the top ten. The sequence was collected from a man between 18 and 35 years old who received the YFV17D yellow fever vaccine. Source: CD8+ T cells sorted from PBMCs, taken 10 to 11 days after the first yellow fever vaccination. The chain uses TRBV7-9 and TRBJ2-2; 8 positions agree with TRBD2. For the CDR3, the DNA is TGTGCCAGCAGCTTAATACTAGCGGTCACCGGGGAGCTGTTTTTT. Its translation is CASSLILAVTGELFF. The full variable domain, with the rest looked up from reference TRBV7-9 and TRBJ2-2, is DTGVSQNPRHKITKRGQNVTFRCDPISEHNRLYWYRQTLGQGPEFLTYFQNEAQLEKSRLLSDRFSAERPKGSFSTLEIQRTEQGDSAMYLCASSLILAVTGELFFGEGSRLTVL.